This T cell receptor (beta chain) was documented in a study of Graves' ophthalmopathy and Graves' hyperthyroidism. Findings and caveats of the study: Ophthalmopathy progression prediction by the model yielded a sensitivity of approximately 68% and a specificity of approximately 72%. Thyroid clonotypes that were expanded above 0.001 frequency mostly also appeared in blood.

Diagnosis relied on clinical symptoms, serum thyroxine, TRAb, thyroid ultrasound and orbital computed tomography. PBMCs were density-gradient isolated from approximately 10 ml fresh blood. This clonotype was picked up many times. Its antigen remains unidentified. Amplification targeted the TCR beta CDR3 regions, with RNA transcripts as the source material. RT-PCR in the first round used HTBI primers; a second-round multiplex PCR followed. Each CDR3 protein gets one entry after TCRdb re-called the multiplex PCR reads with MiXCR. The table lists about 740,000 distinct CDR3 sequences, 35% to 50% of them singletons, with roughly 45% in the top ten. The sample taken for sequencing was peripheral blood. The TCR was taken from an adult man with Graves' ophthalmopathy.

This CDR3 is CARVDRKISGANVLTF. The CDR3 nucleotides read TGTGCCAGGGTGGACAGGAAGATCTCTGGGGCCAACGTCCTGACTTTC. The chain combines TRBV2 with TRBJ2-6; 7 positions match TRBD1. The CDR3 consists of 16 residues. Per the germline V gene, CDR1 is SNHLY and CDR2 is FYNNEI. V dropped 9 bases and J dropped 0; count of bases not matched to a gene: 8.